The clone carrying this T cell receptor beta chain came up many times. Its specificity is unknown. This CDR3 is built from 14 residues. J gave up 3 bases and V 5 bases, and 4 bases lay outside the gene matches. TCRdb independently ran MiXCR on the 5' RACE reads; one entry per CDR3 protein. The sample holds about 40,000 distinct CDR3 sequences; 2% to 3% are singletons and the top ten take 2% to 3%. The sample belongs to a study of neurological immune-mediated disorders. Study findings and constraints: The absence of any CDR3 amino acid sequence shared by expanded clones across subjects suggests that repertoires were private in all groups.

The sample taken for sequencing was PBMCs. J is TRBJ1-1 and V is TRBV12-3 or TRBV12-4, with 9 positions matching TRBD1. The origin of this receptor is a man aged 50-59 years with multiple sclerosis. The CDR3 DNA is TGTGCCAGCAGTCCTACAGGGGGCGACACTGAAGCTTTCTTT. Translation: CASSPTGGDTEAFF.